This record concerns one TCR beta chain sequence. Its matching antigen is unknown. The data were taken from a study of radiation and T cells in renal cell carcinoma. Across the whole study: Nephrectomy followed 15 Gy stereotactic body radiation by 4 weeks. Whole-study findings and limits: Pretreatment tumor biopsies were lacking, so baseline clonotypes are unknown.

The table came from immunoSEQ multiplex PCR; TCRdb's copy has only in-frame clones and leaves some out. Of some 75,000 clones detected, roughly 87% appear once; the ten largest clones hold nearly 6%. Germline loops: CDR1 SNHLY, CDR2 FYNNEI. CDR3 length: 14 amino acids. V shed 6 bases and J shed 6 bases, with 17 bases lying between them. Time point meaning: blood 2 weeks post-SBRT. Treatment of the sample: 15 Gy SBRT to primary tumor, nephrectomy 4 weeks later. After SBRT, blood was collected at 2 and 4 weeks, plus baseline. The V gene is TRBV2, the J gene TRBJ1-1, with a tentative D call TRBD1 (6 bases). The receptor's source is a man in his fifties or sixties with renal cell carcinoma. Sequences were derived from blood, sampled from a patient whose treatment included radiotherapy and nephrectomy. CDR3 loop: CASRGDTGLSEAFF. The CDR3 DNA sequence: TGTGCCAGCAGGGGTGATACAGGGTTGTCTGAAGCTTTCTTT.